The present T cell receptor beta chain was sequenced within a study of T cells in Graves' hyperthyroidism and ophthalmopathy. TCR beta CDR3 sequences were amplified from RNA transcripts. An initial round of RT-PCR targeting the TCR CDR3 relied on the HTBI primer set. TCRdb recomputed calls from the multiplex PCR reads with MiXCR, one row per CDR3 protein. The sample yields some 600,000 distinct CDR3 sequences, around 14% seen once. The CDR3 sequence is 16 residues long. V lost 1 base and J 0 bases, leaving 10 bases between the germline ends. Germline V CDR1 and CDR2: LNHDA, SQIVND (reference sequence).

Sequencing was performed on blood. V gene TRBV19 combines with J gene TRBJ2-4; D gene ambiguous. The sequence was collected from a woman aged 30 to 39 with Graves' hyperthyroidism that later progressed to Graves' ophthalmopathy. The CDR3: CASSIGLQIAKNIQYF. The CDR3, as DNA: TGTGCCAGTAGTATAGGCCTACAGATAGCCAAAAACATTCAGTACTTC.